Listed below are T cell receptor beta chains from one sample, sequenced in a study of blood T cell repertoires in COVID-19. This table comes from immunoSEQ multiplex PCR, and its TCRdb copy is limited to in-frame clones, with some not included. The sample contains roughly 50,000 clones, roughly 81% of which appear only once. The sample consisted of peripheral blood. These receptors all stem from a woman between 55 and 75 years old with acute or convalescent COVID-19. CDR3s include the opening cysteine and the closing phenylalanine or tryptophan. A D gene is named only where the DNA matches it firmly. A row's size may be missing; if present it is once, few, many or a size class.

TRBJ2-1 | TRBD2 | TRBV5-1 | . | CASSLAASGGTHSYNEQFF
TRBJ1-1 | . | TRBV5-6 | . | CASSLSGGRSTEAFF
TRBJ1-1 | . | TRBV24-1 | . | CATSDSRGGNTEAFF
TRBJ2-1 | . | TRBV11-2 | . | CASSPRGDSSYNEQFF
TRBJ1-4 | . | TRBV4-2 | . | CASSQSRVATNEKLFF
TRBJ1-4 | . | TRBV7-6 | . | CASSSLARGDNEKLFF
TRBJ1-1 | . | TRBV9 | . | CASSVRAQNTEAFF
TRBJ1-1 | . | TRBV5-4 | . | CASSFDRNTEAFF
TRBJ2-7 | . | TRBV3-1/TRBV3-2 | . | CASSLLADSSYEQYF
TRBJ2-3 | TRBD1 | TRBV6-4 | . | CASSDSGTGRDTQYF
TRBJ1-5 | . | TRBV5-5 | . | CASSLASSNQPQHF
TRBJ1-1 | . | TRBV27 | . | CASSSGRTITAEAFF
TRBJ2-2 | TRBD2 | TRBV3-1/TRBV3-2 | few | CASTTAGGPTGELFF
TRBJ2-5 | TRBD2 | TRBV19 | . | CASSTRGSGGRETQYF
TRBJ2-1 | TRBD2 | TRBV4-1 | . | CASSPLVRTRAYEQFF
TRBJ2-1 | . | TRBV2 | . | CASSQGGNEQFF
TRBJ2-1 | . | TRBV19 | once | CASSWPGIYNEQFF
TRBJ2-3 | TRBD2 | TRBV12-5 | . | CASGLVTGRGTDTQYF
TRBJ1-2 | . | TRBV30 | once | CAWRGLGDTF
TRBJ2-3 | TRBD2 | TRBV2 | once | CAVAGGWADTQYF
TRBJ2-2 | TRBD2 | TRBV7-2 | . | CASSFFPGGRSGELFF
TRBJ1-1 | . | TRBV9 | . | CASSVDTRAGVRSEAFF
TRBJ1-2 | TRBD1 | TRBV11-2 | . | CASSSTGRYGYTF
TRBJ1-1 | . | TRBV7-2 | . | CALQGLPNTEAFF
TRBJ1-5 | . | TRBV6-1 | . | CASSEKSPDSVNQPQHF
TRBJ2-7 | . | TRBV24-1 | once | CATFSREKRLEQYF
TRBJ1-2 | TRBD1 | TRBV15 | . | CATSTETGPYGYTF
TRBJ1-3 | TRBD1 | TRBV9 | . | CASSVTGDSGNTIYF
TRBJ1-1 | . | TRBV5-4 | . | CASSKQGIEAFF
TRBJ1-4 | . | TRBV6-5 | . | CASSYGQTNEKLFF
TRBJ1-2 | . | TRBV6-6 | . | CASRRRGAAGDNYGYTF
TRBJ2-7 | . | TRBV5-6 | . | CASSLVRWRGDEQYF
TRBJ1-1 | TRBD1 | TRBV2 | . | CASSTGGRNTEAFF
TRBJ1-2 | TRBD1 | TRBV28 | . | CASSALDRRLYGYTF
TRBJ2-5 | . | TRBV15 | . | CATSTRDIGGTQYF
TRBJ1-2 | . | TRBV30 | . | CAWSGANYGYTF